A single count supports the clone carrying this T cell receptor (beta chain). Its antigen is not identified. This entry comes from a study of identical twins. Study-wide findings and caveats: The authors noted that invariant MAIT and iNKT cells could partly confound zero-insertion analyses.

Unique molecular identifiers were in the cDNA, with template-switch universal primer binding. A single record per CDR3 protein comes from TCRdb applying MiXCR to the 5' RACE reads. Here the sample spans under 250,000 distinct CDR3 sequences, roughly 13% being singletons. These sequences were also reported in another study, on yellow fever vaccine responses in identical twins. As that study records: Reportedly, twins showed a vaccine T cell response that looked partly convergent and partly personalized.

The source is a woman aged 18-29 years in good health. The sample taken for sequencing was memory (CD45RO+) T cells sorted from blood.

CDR3 in DNA: TGTGCCAGTAGTGGGCCCGCCTACGAGCAGTACTTC. Its protein is CASSGPAYEQYF. The chain couples TRBV19 to TRBJ2-7; D not resolved. Germline values: CDR1 LNHDA, CDR2 SQIVND (reference sequence). Trimming shortened V by 5 bases and J by 2 bases, and 7 bases separated the two germline ends. The CDR3 runs to 12 residues.